Listed below are T cell receptor beta chains from one sample, sequenced in a study of Graves' ophthalmopathy and Graves' hyperthyroidism. In TCRdb, the multiplex PCR reads were re-called with MiXCR into one record per CDR3 protein. The repertoire holds about 180,000 distinct CDR3 sequences, with more than 30% as singletons. Sequences were obtained from peripheral blood. The receptors shown here come from a woman between 35 and 50 years old with Graves' ophthalmopathy. The CDR3 runs from the conserved cysteine through the conserved F or W. The D gene is left open where the match is weak. Only some rows state a clone size, as once, few, many or a class for expanded clones.

v_call	d_call	clone_size	j_call	cdr3_aa	cdr3_nt
TRBV20-1	-	many	TRBJ1-5	CSAPHLRDNQPQHF	TGCAGTGCTCCCCACTTGAGGGATAACCAGCCCCAGCATTTT
TRBV19	-	-	TRBJ1-1	CASSVLGVNTEAFF	TGTGCCAGTAGTGTCTTGGGAGTGAACACTGAAGCTTTCTTT
TRBV29-1	TRBD1	-	TRBJ2-5	CSVEVGQAKPTGGYQETQYF	TGCAGCGTTGAAGTGGGACAGGCCAAGCCAACCGGAGGGTACCAAGAGACCCAGTACTTC
TRBV7-2	-	many	TRBJ2-7	CASRSGPGRQTYEQYF	TGTGCCAGCAGGAGCGGACCGGGACGCCAAACCTACGAGCAGTACTTC
TRBV12-3/TRBV12-4	-	many	TRBJ1-2	CASSPMTNYGYTF	TGTGCCAGCAGTCCAATGACAAATTATGGCTACACCTTC
TRBV2	-	once	TRBJ1-5	CASSVGDNQPQHF	TGTGCCAGCAGTGTCGGGGACAATCAGCCCCAGCATTTT
TRBV7-2	TRBD2	many	TRBJ2-7	CASSFNPAGGGEQYF	TGTGCCAGCAGCTTCAATCCCGCGGGAGGGGGAGAGCAGTACTTC
TRBV6-2/TRBV6-3	-	once	TRBJ2-5	CASSYSTETDLTGETQYF	TGTGCCAGCAGTTACTCGACGGAGACAGACCTAACTGGAGAGACCCAGTACTTC
TRBV12-3/TRBV12-4	-	many	TRBJ2-7	CASSPFPASYEQYF	TGTGCCAGCAGCCCCTTCCCGGCATCCTACGAGCAGTACTTC
TRBV11-2	-	many	TRBJ1-1	CASSFRSSEAFF	TGTGCCAGCAGCTTTAGATCGAGTGAAGCTTTCTTT
TRBV12-3/TRBV12-4	-	-	TRBJ1-5	CASGSNRVFNQPQHF	TGTGCCAGCGGGTCGAACCGGGTCTTTAATCAGCCCCAGCATTTT
TRBV7-2	TRBD2	many	TRBJ2-5	CASSLVGLAGSGETQYF	TGTGCCAGCAGCTTAGTAGGCCTAGCGGGATCCGGAGAGACCCAGTACTTC
TRBV27	-	many	TRBJ2-7	CASSANYEQYF	TGTGCCAGCAGCGCCAACTACGAGCAGTACTTC
TRBV6-1	TRBD2	-	TRBJ2-4	CASSPGERGPGIQYF	TGTGCCAGCAGCCCCGGGGAGCGGGGGCCTGGGATTCAGTACTTC
TRBV28	-	many	TRBJ1-1	CASSSSGRENTEAFF	-
TRBV6-5	-	many	TRBJ2-7	CASSYSSDNYEQYF	TGTGCCAGCAGTTACTCGTCAGATAACTACGAGCAGTACTTC
TRBV5-1	-	many	TRBJ2-5	CASSSSGFQETQYF	TGCGCCAGCAGCAGTTCAGGTTTTCAAGAGACCCAGTACTTC
TRBV2	-	-	TRBJ2-2	CASSVSRGWELFF	TGTGCCAGCAGTGTCTCGAGGGGTTGGGAGCTGTTTTTT
TRBV3-1	-	many	TRBJ1-3	CASSQEAGNTIYF	TGTGCCAGCAGCCAAGAAGCTGGAAACACCATATATTTT
TRBV20-1	TRBD1	many	TRBJ2-7	CSATTGGHEQYF	TGCAGTGCTACCACAGGGGGCCACGAGCAGTACTTC
TRBV6-1	TRBD2	many	TRBJ2-7	CASSPSRDGGLGEQYF	TGTGCCAGCAGTCCCTCCCGGGACGGGGGGTTGGGAGAGCAGTACTTC
TRBV29-1	-	-	TRBJ2-5	CSVADGRETQYF	TGCAGCGTTGCCGATGGGAGGGAGACCCAGTACTTC
TRBV28	-	many	TRBJ1-6	CASKPLISSYNSPLHF	TGTGCCAGCAAACCCCTCATAAGCTCCTATAATTCACCCCTCCACTTT
TRBV27	-	-	TRBJ2-7	CASSLRVYYEQYF	TGTGCCAGCAGTTTACGGGTGTACTACGAGCAGTACTTC
TRBV12-3/TRBV12-4	-	-	TRBJ2-7	CASSLGEAVYEQYF	TGTGCCAGCAGTTTGGGAGAAGCCGTATACGAGCAGTACTTC
TRBV7-7	TRBD2	many	TRBJ2-2	CASAASGRANTGELFF	TGTGCTAGCGCTGCCAGCGGGAGAGCGAACACCGGGGAGCTGTTTTTT
TRBV7-3	-	many	TRBJ1-1	CASSVGGGTEAFF	TGTGCCAGCAGCGTCGGGGGGGGCACTGAAGCTTTCTTT
TRBV12-3/TRBV12-4	TRBD1	many	TRBJ1-2	CASSPLDRGLGGYTF	TGTGCCAGCAGTCCGCTAGACAGGGGGCTAGGTGGCTACACCTTC
TRBV4-3	-	many	TRBJ1-2	CASSQDVSYYGYTF	TGCGCCAGCAGTCAAGATGTCAGCTACTATGGCTACACCTTC
TRBV11-2	TRBD2	many	TRBJ2-7	CASSPVSTSGSYEQYF	TGTGCCAGCAGCCCCGTCTCGACTAGCGGGTCCTACGAGCAGTACTTC
TRBV6-1	TRBD1	-	TRBJ2-2	CASRPIRGLVNGELFF	TGTGCCAGCAGACCTATCAGGGGGCTAGTGAACGGGGAGCTGTTTTTT
TRBV6-1	-	-	TRBJ1-6	CASSDPPGLNSPLHF	TGTGCCAGCAGTGACCCGCCTGGGCTTAATTCACCCCTCCACTTT
TRBV7-2	-	-	TRBJ1-1	CASSRDKVGNTEAFF	TGTGCCAGCAGCCGAGACAAAGTGGGGAACACTGAAGCTTTCTTT
TRBV6-2/TRBV6-3	-	-	TRBJ2-5	CASSTYGGRETQYF	TGTGCCAGCAGTACCTACGGGGGACGGGAGACCCAGTACTTC
TRBV6-5	-	few	TRBJ2-5	CASSYLAGQETQYF	TGTGCCAGCAGTTACCTTGCGGGGCAAGAGACCCAGTACTTC
TRBV28	TRBD1	many	TRBJ2-3	CASSPRDSPKYF	TGTGCCAGCAGCCCTCGGGACAGCCCCAAGTATTTT
TRBV28	-	many	TRBJ2-7	CASSLRVGGAYEQYF	TGTGCCAGCAGTTTAAGGGTCGGCGGGGCCTACGAGCAGTACTTC
TRBV6-1	-	-	TRBJ1-1	CASREQYTEAFF	TGTGCCAGCAGAGAACAGTACACTGAAGCTTTCTTT